This T cell receptor (beta chain) stems from a study of blood T cell repertoires in COVID-19 (dated by TCRdb to between 2020 and 2021). Regarding the complete study: The collaborator samples originated in the United States, Italy and Spain and spanned the acute and convalescent phases of COVID-19. The samples were drawn from two sources: the first 160 participants of the ongoing ImmuneRACE study, and 950 to 1,500 subjects contributed by 6 global collaborators. Where available, HLA class I and class II types were obtained from metadata supplied by the sample provider rather than from assay-based typing. A de-identified subject ID, COVID-19 status, age in years and sex were almost always included in the sample metadata. The material from the prospective study consisted of cDNA or gDNA derived from T cells, B-cell-depleted T cells, or PBMCs. Subjects who had been exposed to COVID-19, were actively infected with it, or had recovered from it provided the deeply sampled blood TCRbeta repertoires that made up the dataset. A freely available public database, intended as a resource for researchers studying the immune response to SARS-CoV-2, is where the repertoires were released.

From a lookup of the germline V gene (reference sequence), CDR1 and CDR2 are SEHNR and FQNEAQ. Ends trimmed: V by 4 bases, J by 6 bases; bases unmatched to a gene: 9. The CDR3 measures 15 amino acids from cysteine to phenylalanine. This entry keeps only the CDR3 DNA: 45 bases, framed from base 1. As to this clone: Its antigen is still unknown. It has no much larger one-base neighbor in the sample; base qualities were not kept.

TCRbeta CDR3 regions were amplified from genomic DNA using the immunoSEQ Assay, a bias-controlled multiplex PCR. On the study's bioinformatics: Nucleated cell counts per sample were estimated from amplification of reference gene primers within the assay. To quantify the absolute abundance of each unique TCRbeta CDR3 rearrangement, sequence reads were collapsed and filtered. Productive Simpson clonality was computed per sample as the square root of Simpson's diversity index over productive rearrangements. TCRdb holds this immuneACCESS table with in-frame rearrangements only. Some clones are missing; in checked studies, unresolved V genes explain under half, and the rest has no known cause. V, J and clone size are taken as reported in that table, and D and trimming were inferred from the DNA itself. This sample lists over 25,000 clones; 80% to 90% were detected once. Around 10% of the sample rests with the top ten.

The collaborating institutions used their own protocols to collect whole blood in K2EDTA tubes. For TCRbeta analysis, collaborators shipped samples in one of three forms: frozen whole blood, isolated PBMCs, or DNA extracted from either of those sample types. What the authors observed across the whole study: The quantity of clinical and demographic metadata differed by source and by participant and was supplied without curation.

The rearrangement combines TRBV7-9 with TRBJ1-1; the central 9 bases match TRBD1. The sequence was collected from a man in his fifties or sixties with acute or convalescent COVID-19. The sample comprised peripheral blood. The base sequence is TGTGCCAGCAGCTCCCGTACAGGGGGCCCAGCTGAAGCTTTCTTT. Translated, this is CASSSRTGGPAEAFF.